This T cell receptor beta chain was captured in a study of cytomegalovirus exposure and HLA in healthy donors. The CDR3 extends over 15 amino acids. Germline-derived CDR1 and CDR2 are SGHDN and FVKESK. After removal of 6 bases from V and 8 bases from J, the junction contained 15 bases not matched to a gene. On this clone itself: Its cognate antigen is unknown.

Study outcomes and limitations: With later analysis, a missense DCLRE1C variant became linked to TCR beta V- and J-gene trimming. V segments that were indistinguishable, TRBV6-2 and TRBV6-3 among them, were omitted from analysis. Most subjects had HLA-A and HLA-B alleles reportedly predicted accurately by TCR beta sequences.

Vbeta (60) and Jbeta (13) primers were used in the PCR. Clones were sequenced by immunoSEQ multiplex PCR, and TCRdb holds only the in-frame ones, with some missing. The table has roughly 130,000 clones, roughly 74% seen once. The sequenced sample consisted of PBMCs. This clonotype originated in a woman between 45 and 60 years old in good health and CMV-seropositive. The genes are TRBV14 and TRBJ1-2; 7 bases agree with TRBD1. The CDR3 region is CASSDFNRGIQGYTF. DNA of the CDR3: TGTGCCAGCAGTGACTTCAACAGGGGAATCCAAGGCTACACCTTC.